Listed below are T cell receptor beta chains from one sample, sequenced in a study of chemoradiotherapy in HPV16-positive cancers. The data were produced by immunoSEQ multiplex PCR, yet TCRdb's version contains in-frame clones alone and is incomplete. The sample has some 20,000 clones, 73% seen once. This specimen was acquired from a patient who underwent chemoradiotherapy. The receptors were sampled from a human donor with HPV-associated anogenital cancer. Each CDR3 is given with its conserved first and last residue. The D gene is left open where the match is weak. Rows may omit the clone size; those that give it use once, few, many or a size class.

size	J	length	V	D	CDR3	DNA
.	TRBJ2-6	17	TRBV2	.	CASSPLQGRAGANVLTF	TGTGCCAGCAGCCCGTTACAGGGGAGGGCTGGGGCCAACGTCCTGACTTTC
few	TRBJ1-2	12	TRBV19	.	CASSIWGHGYTF	TGTGCCAGTAGTATTTGGGGACACGGCTACACCTTC
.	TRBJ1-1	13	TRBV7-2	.	CASSLNSGTEAFF	TGTGCCAGCAGTCTCAATAGTGGGACTGAAGCTTTCTTT
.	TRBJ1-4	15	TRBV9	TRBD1	CASSPEGQGNEKLFF	TGTGCCAGCAGCCCAGAGGGACAGGGTAATGAAAAACTGTTTTTT
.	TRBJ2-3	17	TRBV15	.	CATSRDNWDLGGTGQYF	TGTGCCACCAGCAGAGATAACTGGGATTTGGGGGGGACAGGGCAGTATTTT
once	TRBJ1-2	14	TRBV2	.	CASSEKGFSYGYTF	TGTGCCAGCAGTGAAAAGGGGTTCAGCTATGGCTACACCTTC
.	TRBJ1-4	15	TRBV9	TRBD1	CASSGTGGSNEKLFF	TGTGCCAGCAGCGGGACAGGTGGTAGTAATGAAAAACTGTTTTTT
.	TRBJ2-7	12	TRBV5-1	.	CASSLKVNEQYF	TGCGCCAGCAGCTTAAAAGTGAACGAGCAGTACTTC
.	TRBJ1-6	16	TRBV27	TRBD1	CASSSFLAGGNSPLHF	TGTGCCAGCAGTTCCTTTCTAGCAGGGGGTAATTCACCCCTCCACTTT
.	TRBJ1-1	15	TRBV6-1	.	CASSEEGMGFLEAFF	TGTGCCAGCAGTGAAGAGGGTATGGGATTCCTTGAAGCTTTCTTT
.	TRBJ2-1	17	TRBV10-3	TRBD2	CAISESAGAGGPNEQFF	TGTGCCATCAGTGAGTCAGCTGGAGCGGGGGGGCCGAATGAGCAGTTCTTC
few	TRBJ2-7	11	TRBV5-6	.	CASSFEYEQYF	TGTGCCAGCAGCTTTGAGTACGAGCAGTACTTC
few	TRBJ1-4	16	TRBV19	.	CASSMRGAATNEKLFF	TGTGCCAGTAGTATGAGGGGGGCTGCAACTAATGAAAAACTGTTTTTT
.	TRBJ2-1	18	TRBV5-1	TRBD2	CASSLVGTSGYIYNEQFF	TGCGCCAGCAGCTTGGTAGGGACTAGCGGGTATATCTACAATGAGCAGTTCTTC
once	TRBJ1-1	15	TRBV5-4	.	CASSLPGTANTEAFF	TGTGCCAGCAGCTTACCCGGGACGGCGAACACTGAAGCTTTCTTT
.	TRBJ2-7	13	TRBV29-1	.	CSGKDYGSYEQYF	TGCAGCGGGAAGGACTACGGCTCCTACGAGCAGTACTTC
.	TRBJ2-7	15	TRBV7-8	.	CASSLARGTTSEQYF	TGTGCCAGCAGCTTAGCGAGGGGGACTACCTCCGAGCAGTACTTC
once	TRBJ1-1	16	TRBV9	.	CASALRPSERNTEAFF	TGTGCCAGCGCGCTCCGGCCATCGGAACGGAACACTGAAGCTTTCTTT
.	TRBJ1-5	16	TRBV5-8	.	CASSWGSGQLNQPQHF	TGTGCCAGCAGCTGGGGTTCCGGACAGCTTAATCAGCCCCAGCATTTT
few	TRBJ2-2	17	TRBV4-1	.	CASSHPKGGHNTGELFF	TGCGCCAGCAGCCACCCTAAGGGGGGACATAACACCGGGGAGCTGTTTTTT
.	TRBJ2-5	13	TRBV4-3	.	CASSHRVEETQYF	TGCGCCAGCAGCCACCGGGTGGAAGAGACCCAGTACTTC
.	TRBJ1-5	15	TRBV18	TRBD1	CASSPGTGSNQPQHF	TGTGCCAGCTCACCCGGGACAGGTAGCAATCAGCCCCAGCATTTT
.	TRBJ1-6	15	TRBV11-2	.	CASSLEAGDNSPLHF	TGTGCCAGCAGCTTAGAAGCAGGGGATAATTCACCCCTCCACTTT